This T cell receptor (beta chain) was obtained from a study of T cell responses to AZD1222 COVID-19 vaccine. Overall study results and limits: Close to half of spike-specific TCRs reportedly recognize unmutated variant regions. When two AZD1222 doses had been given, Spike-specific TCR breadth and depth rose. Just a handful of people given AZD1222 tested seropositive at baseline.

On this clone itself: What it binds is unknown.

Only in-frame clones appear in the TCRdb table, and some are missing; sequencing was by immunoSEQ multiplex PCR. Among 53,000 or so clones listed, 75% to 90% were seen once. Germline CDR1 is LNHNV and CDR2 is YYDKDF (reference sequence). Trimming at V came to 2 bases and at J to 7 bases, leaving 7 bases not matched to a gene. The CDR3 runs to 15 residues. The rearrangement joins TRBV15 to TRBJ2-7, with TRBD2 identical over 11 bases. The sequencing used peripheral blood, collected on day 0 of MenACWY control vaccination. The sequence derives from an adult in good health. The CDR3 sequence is CATSRTSGGFVEQYF. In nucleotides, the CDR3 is TGTGCCACCAGCAGAACTAGCGGGGGCTTCGTTGAGCAGTACTTC. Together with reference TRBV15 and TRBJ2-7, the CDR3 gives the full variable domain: DAMVIQNPRYQVTQFGKPVTLSCSQTLNHNVMYWYQQKSSQAPKLLFHYYDKDFNNEADTPDNFQSRRPNTSFCFLDIRSPGLGDTAMYLCATSRTSGGFVEQYFGPGTRLTVT.